These 25 T cell receptor beta chains originate from one sample sequenced in a study of OX40 agonist ivuxolimab in advanced cancers. Clones were read by immunoSEQ multiplex PCR, and TCRdb kept only the in-frame ones, dropping some. The sample records under 85,000 clones, around 90% being singletons. This sample comprised CD4+ or CD8+ T cells sorted from blood, obtained in a trial of the OX40 agonist ivuxolimab. Every receptor here comes from an adult with an advanced solid tumor such as melanoma, head and neck, liver or kidney cancer.

The rearrangement links TRBV7-9 to TRBJ2-2; D not certain. Germline V gives CDR1 SEHNR, CDR2 FQNEAQ (reference sequence). With 3 bases removed from V and 1 base from J, the gap between germline ends came to 9 bases. The CDR3 loop spans 15 amino acids. For the CDR3, the DNA is TGTGCCAGCAGCTTGAATAGCCTGAACACCGGGGAGCTGTTTTTT. It codes for CASSLNSLNTGELFF.

V and J are TRBV27 and TRBJ1-1; D is undetermined. Germline assignment: CDR1 MNHEY and CDR2 SMNVEV (reference sequence). The V end lost 5 bases, the J end lost 6 bases, and 19 bases lay between the germline ends. The CDR3 length is 15 residues. The DNA for the CDR3 is TGTGCCAGCAGTCTTTATGTAGGGAGTGACGCTGAAGCTTTCTTT. Its protein product is CASSLYVGSDAEAFF.

This chain uses TRBV5-1 with TRBJ1-1; weak D call: TRBD1 (5 bases). The CDR3 has 16 amino acids. The germline V and J ends were trimmed by 0 bases and 1 base, with 13 bases remaining between them. CDR1 and CDR2 (germline): SGHRS, YFSETQ. In DNA form, the CDR3 reads TGCGCCAGCAGCTTGGAACCGGGGCGCGAGAACACTGAAGCTTTCTTT. Its translation: CASSLEPGRENTEAFF. Full variable domain (missing parts from reference TRBV5-1 and TRBJ1-1): KAGVTQTPRYLIKTRGQQVTLSCSPISGHRSVSWYQQTPGQGLQFLFEYFSETQRNKGNFPGRFSGRQFSNSRSEMNVSTLELGDSALYLCASSLEPGRENTEAFFGQGTRLTVV.

The J gene is TRBJ1-4, the V gene TRBV18, with 9 bases fitting TRBD1. After removal of 2 bases from V and 13 bases from J, the junction contained 11 bases not matched to a gene. The V gene's germline CDR1 is KGHSH and CDR2 LQKENI. This CDR3 is 15 amino acids long. CDR3 nucleotide sequence: TGTGCCAGCTCACCAGACAGGGGGTCGCTATCCGTACTGTTTTTT. This encodes CASSPDRGSLSVLFF.

The chain uses TRBV5-6 and TRBJ1-1, with D perhaps matching TRBD1 (5 bases). Trimming cost V 5 bases and J 7 bases, with 15 bases left between them. Germline CDR1 SGHDT, CDR2 YYEEEE. The CDR3 covers 13 residues. The CDR3 here is CASRLTGRLEAFF. The CDR3 DNA is TGTGCCAGCAGATTGACGGGACGGCTTGAAGCTTTCTTT.

This clone was seen only once. The chain joins TRBV7-9 to TRBJ2-3; no clear D. CDR3 length equals 16 residues. Germline loops: CDR1 SEHNR, CDR2 FQNEAQ (reference sequence). V lost 5 bases, J lost 2 bases, and 17 bases lay in between. CDR3 residues: CASSPQAGSVTDTQYF. CDR3 nucleotides: TGTGCCAGCAGCCCCCAGGCAGGCTCCGTCACAGATACGCAGTATTTT.

The rearrangement uses TRBV2 and TRBJ1-4; 8 bases fit TRBD1. V lost 4 bases, J lost 4 bases, and 5 bases stayed unmatched. This CDR3 region has 15 residues. Looked up from germline, CDR1 is SNHLY and CDR2 is FYNNEI. CDR3 amino acids: CASSANRGGNEKLFF. CDR3 sequence (DNA): TGTGCCAGCAGTGCTAACAGGGGGGGTAATGAAAAACTGTTTTTT. The full variable domain, with the rest looked up from reference TRBV2 and TRBJ1-4, is EPEVTQTPSHQVTQMGQEVILRCVPISNHLYFYWYRQILGQKVEFLVSFYNNEISEKSEIFDDQFSVERPDGSNFTLKIRSTKLEDSAMYFCASSANRGGNEKLFFGSGTQLSVL.

The J gene is TRBJ2-7, the V gene TRBV6-5; TRBD1 matches at 8 bases. Germline values: CDR1 MNHEY, CDR2 SVGAGI. Losses at the gene ends were 2 bases for V and 6 bases for J; bases not matched to a gene: 6. This CDR3 is 14 amino acids long. CDR3 protein: CASSYGTGGSEQYF. CDR3 coding DNA: TGTGCCAGCAGTTACGGGACAGGAGGATCCGAGCAGTACTTC.

The chain recombines TRBV27 with TRBJ1-3; D might be TRBD1 (6 bases). Trimming stripped 5 bases from V and 0 bases from J, with 14 bases between. The CDR3 has 16 amino acids. Germline V gene sequence: CDR1 MNHEY, CDR2 SMNVEV (reference sequence). The chain's CDR3 is CASSPRDTHSGNTIYF. The CDR3 DNA sequence: TGTGCCAGCAGTCCGCGGGACACCCACTCTGGAAACACCATATATTTT.

DNA for the CDR3: TGTGCCAGCAGCAAGCGGGGGGGCCAGAAAGATACGCAGTATTTT. Protein sequence: CASSKRGGQKDTQYF. This rearrangement joins TRBV6-5 to TRBJ2-3; 10 bases agree with TRBD2. Unmatched junction bases numbered 8, after V lost 6 bases and J lost 5 bases. This CDR3 comprises 15 residues. The germline V gene encodes CDR1 MNHEY and CDR2 SVGAGI.

The rearrangement joins TRBV19 to TRBJ1-2; perhaps TRBD1 as D (6 bases). Germline V gene sequence: CDR1 LNHDA, CDR2 SQIVND (reference sequence). V lost 7 bases to trimming and J lost 5 bases, with 26 bases between them. The CDR3 has 17 amino acids. CDR3 nucleotide sequence: TGTGCCAGTATCCCAAGGAGGACAGCCTCACCGAGGTATGGCTACACCTTC. Its protein product is CASIPRRTASPRYGYTF.

The rearrangement joins TRBV5-1 to TRBJ1-5, with D possibly TRBD1 on 6 matching bases. CDR3 length: 17 residues. V was clipped by 4 bases and J by 3 bases, with 20 bases between them. The germline gives CDR1 SGHRS, CDR2 YFSETQ. In DNA, the CDR3 is TGCGCCAGCAGCCGAGATCAGGGGCCGCACCTCAATCAGCCCCAGCATTTT. Residues: CASSRDQGPHLNQPQHF.

The count of this clone is one. This chain connects TRBV2 to TRBJ1-1, with D possibly being TRBD1 (6 bases). The V end was cut by 7 bases, the J end by 1 base, with 10 bases between. This CDR3 contains 13 residues. Germline V gene data show CDR1 as SNHLY and CDR2 as FYNNEI. The CDR3 region is CASNEDRNTEAFF. DNA of the CDR3: TGTGCCAGCAATGAGGACAGGAACACTGAAGCTTTCTTT.

The chain couples TRBV29-1 to TRBJ1-2; unclear D gene. Germline V gene lookup returns CDR1 SQVTM and CDR2 ANQGSEA. Trimming cost V 3 bases and J 4 bases, with 9 bases left between them. The CDR3 totals 12 residues. CDR3 amino acids: CSVDREGYGYTF. CDR3 nucleotides: TGCAGCGTTGATAGGGAAGGCTATGGCTACACCTTC.

V usage is TRBV7-2 and J usage is TRBJ2-7, with unresolved D. This CDR3 comprises 14 residues. Trimming took off 3 bases at V and 0 bases at J, with 9 bases between the two ends. Germline CDR1 reads SGHTA; CDR2 reads FQGNSA. CDR3: CASSFGVPSYEQYF. The DNA of the CDR3 is TGTGCCAGCAGCTTTGGGGTCCCCTCCTACGAGCAGTACTTC.

The V gene is TRBV5-1, the J gene TRBJ2-1, with 12 bases lining up with TRBD2. Germline V CDR1 and CDR2: SGHRS, YFSETQ. V trimming: 1 base; J trimming: 6 bases; junction bases outside the gene matches: 8. The CDR3 has 17 amino acids. CDR3 amino acids: CASSLLLAGGGGNEQFF. DNA for the CDR3: TGCGCCAGCAGCTTGCTACTAGCGGGAGGCGGGGGCAATGAGCAGTTCTTC. The full variable domain, in which reference TRBV5-1 and TRBJ2-1 provide the parts outside the CDR3, is KAGVTQTPRYLIKTRGQQVTLSCSPISGHRSVSWYQQTPGQGLQFLFEYFSETQRNKGNFPGRFSGRQFSNSRSEMNVSTLELGDSALYLCASSLLLAGGGGNEQFFGPGTRLTVL.

V is TRBV6-5 and J is TRBJ2-3; the D gene could be TRBD1 or TRBD2 (5 bases each). Trimming pared 5 bases from V and 6 bases from J, leaving 9 bases between. The CDR3 runs 12 residues. Germline assignment: CDR1 MNHEY and CDR2 SVGAGI. CDR3 nucleotide sequence: TGTGCCAGCAGTCAGAGGGGCGATACGCAGTATTTT. Amino acids: CASSQRGDTQYF.

The rearrangement links TRBV7-8 to TRBJ1-2; 8 bases are shared with TRBD1. Germline loops: CDR1 SGHVS, CDR2 FQNEAQ. V trimming: 0 bases; J trimming: 4 bases; junction bases outside the gene matches: 4. The CDR3 contains 15 residues. This chain's CDR3 is CASSLARTGRYGYTF. The CDR3, as DNA: TGTGCCAGCAGCTTAGCCCGGACAGGGCGCTATGGCTACACCTTC.

The gene calls are TRBV7-2 and TRBJ2-5; no reliable D call. The germline V gene encodes CDR1 SGHTA and CDR2 FQGNSA. V shed 3 bases and J shed 5 bases, with 10 bases lying between them. The CDR3 totals 13 residues. The CDR3 is CASSFSPRETQYF. Written as DNA, the CDR3 is TGTGCCAGCAGCTTTAGTCCGCGGGAGACCCAGTACTTC.

This clone was seen just once. An end of the junction does not agree with germline; a read error may underlie this. This rearrangement joins TRBV5-5 to TRBJ1-1; no clear D. Germline V gives CDR1 SGHKS, CDR2 YYEKEE (reference sequence). The CDR3 consists of 13 residues. The CDR3 sequence: CASSQEKNTEAFF. The CDR3 DNA is TGCGCCAGCAGCCAGGAGAAAAACACTGAAGCTTTCTTT.

The chain employs TRBV6-5 and TRBJ1-1; possible D gene TRBD1, 5 bases. Germline lookup yields CDR1 MNHEY and CDR2 SVGAGI. V gave up 4 bases and J gave up 4 bases, with 13 bases separating them. CDR3 length equals 14 residues. CDR3 protein: CASSLKRGGTEAFF. DNA of the CDR3: TGTGCCAGCAGTTTAAAGAGGGGAGGCACTGAAGCTTTCTTT.

The V and J genes are TRBV12-5 and TRBJ2-3; 7 bases line up with TRBD2. Per germline, CDR1 LGHNT and CDR2 FRNRAP. Trimming at V came to 8 bases and at J to 3 bases, leaving 5 bases not matched to a gene. This CDR3 is built from 13 residues. The DNA of the CDR3 is TGTGCTAGTATGGCGGGGGAGACAGATACGCAGTATTTT. Translating gives CASMAGETDTQYF.

The CDR3 sequence: CASSQGGERPQHF. In nucleotides, the CDR3 is TGTGCCAGCAGCCAAGGTGGGGAACGGCCCCAGCATTTT. This sequence joins TRBV14 and TRBJ1-5; D is uncertain. The CDR3 totals 13 residues. V was trimmed by 1 base and J by 9 bases, leaving 10 bases between them. Per the germline V gene, CDR1 is SGHDN and CDR2 is FVKESK.

V and J are TRBV5-4 and TRBJ2-7, with D tentatively TRBD2 (5 bases). The ends were cut back, 3 bases at V and 2 bases at J, with 6 bases in the middle. CDR3 length: 12 residues. The germline CDR1 and CDR2 sequences are SGHNT and YYREEE (reference sequence). The CDR3 DNA reads TGTGCCAGCAGCTCCGGGGCCTACGAGCAGTACTTC. Residues: CASSSGAYEQYF. The whole variable domain, remainder taken from reference TRBV5-4 and TRBJ2-7, is ETGVTQSPTHLIKTRGQQVTLRCSSQSGHNTVSWYQQALGQGPQFIFQYYREEENGRGNFPPRFSGLQFPNYSSELNVNALELDDSALYLCASSSGAYEQYFGPGTRLTVT.

J is TRBJ1-4 and V is TRBV6-6; D call uncertain. This CDR3 is 11 amino acids long. The germline V and J ends were trimmed by 6 bases and 5 bases, with 4 bases remaining between them. Germline V gene data show CDR1 as MNHNY and CDR2 as SVGAGI (reference sequence). CDR3 DNA sequence: TGTGCCAGCAGCCTAAATGAAAAACTGTTTTTT. Protein sequence: CASSLNEKLFF.